This T cell receptor beta chain was profiled in a study of vaccination and CD4 T cells after COVID-19. TCRdb itself ran the PCR reads through MiXCR, one entry per CDR3 protein. Of roughly 25,000 distinct CDR3 sequences listed, around 53% are singletons. The PCR-positive dates, March through December 2020, came before the US Alpha, Beta and Delta variants. From germline, CDR1 is DFQATT and CDR2 SNEGSKA (reference sequence). Trimming at V came to 3 bases and at J to 0 bases, leaving 8 bases not matched to a gene. The CDR3 covers 15 residues. The specimen was CD4+ T cells from blood, collected before SARS-CoV-2 vaccination. This rearrangement joins TRBV20-1 to TRBJ2-7; 7 nucleotides match TRBD2. The sequence was collected from a human donor who had recovered from COVID-19. Here the CDR3 reads CSARNLAGFSYEQYF. The CDR3 nucleotides are TGCAGTGCTAGGAATTTAGCGGGTTTCTCCTACGAGCAGTACTTC.